This TCR beta chain was found in a study of CD8+ T cells in alopecia areata. Study-wide results and caveats: In lesional scalp, particularly from alopecia totalis/universalis, clonality was higher than in normal scalp. Having one nonresponder leaves uncertain how baseline CD8+ expansion relates to response.

The germline CDR1 and CDR2 sequences are SQVTM and ANQGSEA. The CDR3 contains 16 residues. J lost 0 bases, V lost 8 bases, and 11 bases had no gene match. Extracted RNA was reverse transcribed into cDNA, the sequencing template. Profiling relied on immunoSEQ multiplex PCR, and the TCRdb table lists in-frame clones only, not all of them. The data show around 170,000 clones, around 51% seen once. Specified treatment: oral pan-JAK inhibitor, 5-10 mg twice daily. Peripheral blood, together with lesional scalp punch biopsies, was collected from alopecia areata patients. On this clone itself: Its specificity is unknown.

The sequence derives from a human donor with alopecia areata. This specimen consisted of CD8+ T cells sorted from blood, obtained at roughly week 52, from a patient treated with tofacitinib. The chain couples TRBV29-1 to TRBJ2-3; 10 bases match TRBD2. The CDR3 sequence: CSSVGLAGVSTDTQYF. The CDR3 region has the DNA TGCAGCTCTGTGGGGCTAGCGGGGGTTAGCACAGATACGCAGTATTTT.